This T cell receptor beta chain was recovered during a study of radiation and T cells in renal cell carcinoma. V gave up 3 bases and J gave up 5 bases, with 13 bases separating them. The CDR3 contains 14 residues. Germline assignment: CDR1 LNHDA and CDR2 SQIVND (reference sequence). The time point here: baseline pretreatment blood. Regarding treatment: 15 Gy SBRT to primary tumor, nephrectomy 4 weeks later. TCRdb's copy holds only in-frame clones and misses some; the assay was immunoSEQ multiplex PCR. Seen here are 120,000 to 150,000 clones, approximately 82% observed once, and the top ten hold 20% to 25%.

The sample in question was blood, obtained from a patient whose treatment included radiotherapy and nephrectomy. This chain connects TRBV19 to TRBJ2-5; D not certain. The origin of this receptor is a woman in her forties or fifties with renal cell carcinoma. CDR3 bases: TGTGCCAGTAGTATTTCGAGTCCCCGGGAGACCCAGTACTTC. It encodes CASSISSPRETQYF.